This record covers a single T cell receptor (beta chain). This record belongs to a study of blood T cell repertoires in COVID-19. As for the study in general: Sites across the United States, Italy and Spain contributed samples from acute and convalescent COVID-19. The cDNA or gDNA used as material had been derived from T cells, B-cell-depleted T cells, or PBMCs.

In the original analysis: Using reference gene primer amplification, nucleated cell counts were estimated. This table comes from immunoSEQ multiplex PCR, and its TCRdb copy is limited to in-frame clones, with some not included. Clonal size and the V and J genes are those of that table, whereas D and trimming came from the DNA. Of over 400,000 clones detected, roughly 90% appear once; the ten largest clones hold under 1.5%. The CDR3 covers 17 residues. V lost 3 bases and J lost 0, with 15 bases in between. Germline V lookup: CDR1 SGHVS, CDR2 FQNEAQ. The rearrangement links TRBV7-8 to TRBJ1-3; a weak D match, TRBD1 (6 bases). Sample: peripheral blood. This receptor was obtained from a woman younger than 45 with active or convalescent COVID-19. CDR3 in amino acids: CASSFANRVDSGNTIYF. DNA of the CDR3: TGTGCCAGCAGCTTCGCCAACAGGGTAGACTCTGGAAACACCATATATTTT.